Below, 14 T cell receptor beta chains from the same sample are listed, as sequenced in a study of CD4 T cells in relation to SARS-CoV-2 and coronaviruses. Clones were sequenced by immunoSEQ multiplex PCR, and TCRdb holds only the in-frame ones, with some missing. This sample has 65,000 or so clones, with around 87% found just once. Unexposed donor CD4+ T cells date from about 2011-2018, before the COVID-19 pandemic. Material: memory CD4+ T cells from PBMCs. Receptors originate from a human donor in good health.

The chain carries TRBV7-8 and TRBJ1-1, with D tentatively TRBD1 (6 bases). CDR1 SGHVS and CDR2 FQNEAQ come from the germline V gene. V lost 5 bases and J 3 bases, leaving 10 bases between the germline ends. The CDR3 is 13 residues long. The CDR3 DNA reads as TGTGCCAGCAGCGTTAAGGGGGACACTGAAGCTTTCTTT. Its protein is CASSVKGDTEAFF.

This chain joins TRBV29-1 and TRBJ1-3; D gene ambiguous. The CDR3 totals 14 residues. The ends were cut back, 2 bases at V and 1 base at J, with 9 bases in the middle. The germline V gene has CDR1 SQVTM and CDR2 ANQGSEA. The CDR3 protein is CSVEPNLSGNTIYF. CDR3 in DNA: TGCAGCGTTGAACCTAACTTGTCTGGAAACACCATATATTTT.

The chain combines TRBV27 with TRBJ2-3; 14 nucleotides line up with TRBD2. The V gene's germline CDR1 is MNHEY and CDR2 SMNVEV (reference sequence). This CDR3 region has 16 residues. Trimming cost V 5 bases and J 4 bases; bases outside gene matches: 5. CDR3 sequence reads: CASSPTSGGAADTQYF. CDR3 DNA sequence: TGTGCCAGCAGTCCGACTAGCGGGGGGGCGGCAGATACGCAGTATTTT.

The J gene is TRBJ2-7, the V gene TRBV28; D tentatively fits TRBD1 or TRBD2 (5 bases each). The V end lost 8 bases, the J end lost 3 bases, and 17 bases lay between the germline ends. CDR3 length equals 14 residues. Germline V gene data show CDR1 as MDHEN and CDR2 as SYDVKM. The CDR3 DNA reads as TGTGCCAGCCGCACCGGGACGGTGCTCTACGAGCAGTACTTC. Protein product: CASRTGTVLYEQYF.

In this sample, this clone turned up once. The chain combines TRBV10-1 with TRBJ2-1, with D possibly being TRBD2 (5 bases). Germline V gene sequence: CDR1 WNHNN, CDR2 SYGVQD (reference sequence). V dropped 4 bases and J dropped 10 bases, with 11 bases sitting between them. The CDR3 covers 12 residues. The CDR3 reads CASSGLGSEQFF. Written as DNA, the CDR3 is TGCGCCAGCAGTGGGTTGGGGAGCGAGCAGTTCTTC.

V usage is TRBV15 and J usage is TRBJ2-7; 7 bases line up with TRBD1. The CDR3 spans 16 residues. V lost 1 base to trimming and J lost 2 bases; unmatched junction nucleotides: 8. The germline V gene encodes CDR1 LNHNV and CDR2 YYDKDF (reference sequence). CDR3 coding DNA: TGTGCCACCAGCAGAGTTGGGCAGGGGGTCCCCTACGAGCAGTACTTC. It specifies CATSRVGQGVPYEQYF.

CDR3: CASGLTLGDQYF. The CDR3 DNA is TGTGCTAGTGGTTTGACGTTGGGGGACCAGTACTTC. This chain connects TRBV12-5 to TRBJ2-5, with D possibly being TRBD1 or TRBD2 (5 bases each). V lost 2 bases, J lost 10 bases, and 11 bases lay in between. Looked up from germline, CDR1 is LGHNT and CDR2 is FRNRAP. The CDR3 has 12 residues. The full variable domain, rest sourced from reference TRBV12-5 and TRBJ2-5, is DARVTQTPRHKVTEMGQEVTMRCQPILGHNTVFWYRQTMMQGLELLAYFRNRAPLDDSGMPKDRFSAEMPDATLATLKIQPSEPRDSAVYFCASGLTLGDQYFGPGTRLLVL.

This chain joins TRBV28 and TRBJ2-4; TRBD1 or TRBD2 may be the D gene (6 bases each). V was shortened by 6 bases and J by 9 bases, with 15 bases between the two germline ends. Germline lookup yields CDR1 MDHEN and CDR2 SYDVKM. CDR3 length: 13 amino acids. The CDR3 here is CASSPGAFGIQYF. In DNA, the CDR3 is TGTGCCAGCAGCCCGGGGGCATTCGGCATTCAGTACTTC.

This rearrangement joins TRBV5-4 to TRBJ2-5; the D call may be TRBD1 or TRBD2 (6 bases each). The CDR3 has 16 amino acids. The germline CDR1 and CDR2 sequences are SGHNT and YYREEE (reference sequence). V dropped 0 bases and J dropped 5 bases, with 17 bases sitting between them. In DNA, the CDR3 is TGTGCCAGCAGCTTGGTTGCCGGGGGCGCGGGGGAGACCCAGTACTTC. The encoded protein is CASSLVAGGAGETQYF. The complete variable domain, with remaining parts taken from reference TRBV5-4 and TRBJ2-5, reads ETGVTQSPTHLIKTRGQQVTLRCSSQSGHNTVSWYQQALGQGPQFIFQYYREEENGRGNFPPRFSGLQFPNYSSELNVNALELDDSALYLCASSLVAGGAGETQYFGPGTRLLVL.

The chain recombines TRBV28 with TRBJ2-6; no clear D gene. CDR1 and CDR2 from the germline V gene are MDHEN and SYDVKM. There are 15 residues in the CDR3. V dropped 2 bases and J dropped 0 bases, with 5 bases sitting between them. The CDR3 here is CASSLGGSGANVLTF. The CDR3 region has the DNA TGTGCCAGCAGTTTAGGTGGCTCTGGGGCCAACGTCCTGACTTTC.

CDR3 residues: CASSESNGELFF. The CDR3 DNA sequence: TGCGCCAGCAGTGAGTCGAACGGGGAGCTGTTTTTT. The genes are TRBV10-2 and TRBJ2-2; D gene unclear. Germline lookup yields CDR1 WSHSY and CDR2 SAAADI. CDR3 size: 12 residues. V lost 0 bases, J lost 7 bases, and 3 bases lay in between.

CDR3 in DNA: TGTGCCAGCAGCTTAAATCCGGGAACGGACTACGAGCAGTACTTC. Amino acids: CASSLNPGTDYEQYF. This rearrangement joins TRBV11-2 to TRBJ2-7; possible D gene TRBD2, 5 bases. The CDR3 runs to 15 residues. Germline CDR1 SGHAT, CDR2 FQNNGV. V lost 2 bases, J lost 3 bases, and 14 bases lay in between.

The genes are TRBV5-5 and TRBJ1-4; D perhaps matches TRBD1 (6 bases). The V gene's germline CDR1 is SGHKS and CDR2 YYEKEE (reference sequence). This CDR3 has 17 amino acids. V lost 4 bases and J lost 0, with 16 bases in between. In DNA, the CDR3 is TGTGCCAGCAGCCCTCGTCAGGGGTCCCCAACTAATGAAAAACTGTTTTTT. This codes for CASSPRQGSPTNEKLFF.

This chain uses TRBV6-1 with TRBJ1-5; no clear D gene. V dropped 4 bases and J dropped 10 bases, with 11 bases sitting between them. This CDR3 has 12 amino acids. In germline, CDR1 is MNHNS, CDR2 SASEGT. The DNA of the CDR3 is TGTGCCAGCAGTGGAGTTAGGGCACCCCAGCATTTT. It codes for CASSGVRAPQHF.